The 17 T cell receptor beta chains below come from one sample, sequenced in a study of T-cell memory formation after mild COVID-19. TCRdb passed the 5' RACE reads through MiXCR, listing each CDR3 protein once. The sample carries some 270,000 distinct CDR3 sequences, just over 15% recorded once. Sample: PBMCs or a T cell subset sorted from them (not recorded which). The source of these receptors is an adult woman who had mild COVID-19 (a few samples of this study predate the infection). Cell type and time point are not known.

This clonotype was seen a few times. The CDR3 coding sequence is TGTGCCAGCAGTTCGAGCACCATATATTTT. Its protein product is CASSSSTIYF. The chain joins TRBV12-3 or TRBV12-4 to TRBJ1-3; no clear D. The CDR3 sequence is 10 residues long. Trimming stripped 4 bases from V and 9 bases from J, with 4 bases between.

The gene calls are TRBV11-2 and TRBJ1-4; D not certain. Germline values: CDR1 SGHAT, CDR2 FQNNGV. CDR3 length equals 12 residues. The germline V and J ends were trimmed by 6 bases and 10 bases, with 12 bases remaining between them. In DNA form, the CDR3 reads TGTGCCAGCAGGTCCGAGGTTGGAAAACTGTTTTTT. Translated: CASRSEVGKLFF.

Only a few counts were recorded for this clonotype. The germline gene is not matched at one end of the junction; a read error may be the cause. The rearrangement uses TRBV7-7 and TRBJ2-7; 11 positions match TRBD2. CDR1 and CDR2 (germline): SSHAT, FNYEAQ (reference sequence). CDR3 length equals 13 residues. The CDR3 here is CASSLAGGHEQYF. The DNA of the CDR3 is TGTGCTAGCAGCTTAGCGGGGGGGCACGAGCAGTACTTC.

In this sample, this clonotype turned up a few times. The rearrangement joins TRBV5-1 to TRBJ2-4, with 13 bases lining up with TRBD2. The V segment lost 0 bases and the J segment 3 bases; nucleotides outside the gene matches: 9. This CDR3 contains 19 residues. From germline, CDR1 is SGHRS and CDR2 YFSETQ. The CDR3: CASSLVLAGGQYDKNIQYF. DNA for the CDR3: TGCGCCAGCAGCTTGGTACTAGCGGGGGGGCAATATGACAAAAACATTCAGTACTTC.

The chain recombines TRBV5-6 with TRBJ1-3; D not certain. Germline V CDR1 and CDR2: SGHDT, YYEEEE. The CDR3 covers 13 residues. V was shortened by 1 base and J by 2 bases, with 4 bases between the two germline ends. The CDR3 here is CASSLIPGNTIYF. DNA of the CDR3: TGTGCCAGCAGCTTGATCCCTGGAAACACCATATATTTT.

In the case of this clonotype: One end of the junction varies from germline; a read error may be responsible. This rearrangement joins TRBV20-1 to TRBJ1-5; 9 nucleotides agree with TRBD1. The CDR3 loop spans 14 amino acids. In germline, CDR1 is DFQATT, CDR2 SNEGSKA (reference sequence). CDR3 in DNA: TGCAGTGCTAGAGAGGACAGGGGCAAACAGCCCCAGCATTTT. Translated: CSAREDRGKQPQHF.

This clonotype was found many times. The rearrangement links TRBV20-1 to TRBJ1-3; no clear D gene. The CDR3 has 14 amino acids. V was pared by 2 bases and J by 0 bases, with 8 bases between. From germline, CDR1 is DFQATT and CDR2 SNEGSKA (reference sequence). CDR3 coding DNA: TGCAGTGCTAGAATGGGTTACTCTGGAAACACCATATATTTT. Its protein is CSARMGYSGNTIYF.

This clonotype occurred many times. The chain joins TRBV15 to TRBJ1-4; D is uncertain. The CDR3 runs to 15 residues. V shed 5 bases and J shed 6 bases, with 16 bases lying between them. Germline V gene data show CDR1 as LNHNV and CDR2 as YYDKDF (reference sequence). The CDR3 DNA is TGTGCCACCAGCGGTCGGGGAGGAGTTCATGAAAAACTGTTTTTT. This translates into CATSGRGGVHEKLFF.

This sequence joins TRBV6-2 or TRBV6-3 and TRBJ2-1; TRBD1 is a possible D gene (5 bases). The length of the CDR3 is 20 residues. Trimming pared 4 bases from V and 4 bases from J, leaving 29 bases between. The germline CDR1 and CDR2 sequences are MNHEY and SVGEGT. CDR3 residues: CASSLNQLGLSRQPYNEQFF. The CDR3 nucleotides read TGTGCCAGCAGTTTGAATCAGCTTGGGCTCTCGAGACAGCCTTACAATGAGCAGTTCTTC.

The chain links TRBV6-5 to TRBJ1-1; D gene unclear. The germline CDR1 and CDR2 sequences are MNHEY and SVGAGI. This CDR3 spans 12 amino acids. V lost 8 bases to trimming and J lost 3 bases, with 10 bases between them. CDR3 region: CASAGRYTEAFF. DNA for the CDR3: TGTGCCAGCGCCGGGAGGTACACTGAAGCTTTCTTT.

This clonotype was counted only a few times. The chain combines TRBV6-2 or TRBV6-3 with TRBJ1-5; D perhaps matches TRBD1 (5 bases). Germline CDR1 reads MNHEY; CDR2 reads SVGEGT. The CDR3 is 15 amino acids. V lost 6 bases to trimming and J lost 0 bases, with 12 bases between them. The CDR3 sequence: CASSTQAYSNQPQHF. CDR3 DNA sequence: TGTGCCAGCAGCACACAGGCTTATAGCAATCAGCCCCAGCATTTT.

The genes are TRBV11-2 and TRBJ1-1; 8 nucleotides agree with TRBD1. This CDR3 is 16 amino acids long. The germline V gene has CDR1 SGHAT and CDR2 FQNNGV. Germline trimming cut 0 bases from V and 7 bases from J; bases unmatched to any gene: 10. CDR3 sequence (DNA): TGTGCCAGCAGCTTAGATCCTGGCAGGGGGCGCTTTGAAGCTTTCTTT. Translated, it gives CASSLDPGRGRFEAFF. The full variable domain, its missing parts supplied by reference TRBV11-2 and TRBJ1-1, is EAGVAQSPRYKIIEKRQSVAFWCNPISGHATLYWYQQILGQGPKLLIQFQNNGVVDDSQLPKDRFSAERLKGVDSTLKIQPAKLEDSAVYLCASSLDPGRGRFEAFFGQGTRLTVV.

This chain links TRBV2 with TRBJ2-5; tentative D call: TRBD2 (6 bases). Germline lookup yields CDR1 SNHLY and CDR2 FYNNEI. Trimming removed 8 bases at V and 1 base at J, with 8 bases between. The CDR3 is made up of 12 amino acids. Here the CDR3 DNA reads TGTGCCAGCCGGACTATCCAAGAGACCCAGTACTTC. This sequence encodes CASRTIQETQYF.

The chain combines TRBV12-3 or TRBV12-4 with TRBJ2-1; possible D gene TRBD2, 7 bases. Trimming took 7 bases from V and 7 from J, leaving 14 bases between them. This CDR3 is 13 amino acids long. The CDR3 DNA reads as TGTGCCAGCACCCAGGGGAGGGGTAATGAGCAGTTCTTC. It specifies CASTQGRGNEQFF.

V and J are TRBV12-5 and TRBJ2-3, with TRBD2 matching over 8 bases. J was trimmed by 5 bases and V by 6 bases; bases with no gene match: 4. The CDR3 covers 13 residues. Germline V gene data show CDR1 as LGHNT and CDR2 as FRNRAP. The CDR3 sequence is CASGPTSEDTQYF. In nucleotides, the CDR3 is TGTGCTAGTGGCCCGACTAGCGAAGATACGCAGTATTTT. Full variable domain (rest looked up from reference TRBV12-5 and TRBJ2-3): DARVTQTPRHKVTEMGQEVTMRCQPILGHNTVFWYRQTMMQGLELLAYFRNRAPLDDSGMPKDRFSAEMPDATLATLKIQPSEPRDSAVYFCASGPTSEDTQYFGPGTRLTVL.

The rearrangement links TRBV10-2 to TRBJ1-6; a weak D match, TRBD1 (5 bases). This CDR3 region has 15 residues. The germline V gene encodes CDR1 WSHSY and CDR2 SAAADI. Trimming stripped 8 bases from V and 0 bases from J, with 11 bases between. CDR3 bases: TGCGCCAGCGGAGAGAGGGGCTCCTATAATTCACCCCTCCACTTT. It encodes CASGERGSYNSPLHF.

The V and J genes are TRBV19 and TRBJ1-1; 11 bases are shared with TRBD1. Trimming at V came to 4 bases and at J to 4 bases, leaving 8 bases not matched to a gene. The length of the CDR3 is 16 residues. Germline V gives CDR1 LNHDA, CDR2 SQIVND (reference sequence). DNA of the CDR3: TGTGCCAGTAGTAGACCTGGACAGGGGGCGCCCACTGAAGCTTTCTTT. Encoded protein: CASSRPGQGAPTEAFF.